Here is one T cell receptor beta chain with its context. The antigen it binds to is not known. Per-base quality was not reported, and no clone a single base away is much larger than it. V is shortened by 3 bases, J by 10 bases, and the region joining them spans 13 bases. From cysteine to phenylalanine, the CDR3 is 11 amino acids long. The DNA shown is the 33-base CDR3, in frame from base 1. CDR1 and CDR2, looked up from the germline V gene, are SQVTM and ANQGSEA. The donors were roughly 40 Caucasian individuals from Russia, aged about 6 to 95 years, who were systemically healthy. Roughly 10 milliliters of peripheral blood were drawn from each donor into EDTA-treated Vacutainer tubes. PBMCs were isolated by Ficoll-Paque density-gradient centrifugation, with at least 7 million obtained per sample. Total RNA, at least 5 micrograms per sample, was extracted from PBMCs with Trizol reagent. The percentages of naive CD45RAhigh/CD27high T cells were determined by flow cytometry on a PBMC aliquot from every donor.

The data originate from a study of blood T cells in healthy people across ages (dated by TCRdb to about 2015). For the wider study: In model experiments, template switching captured roughly one uniquely barcoded TCR beta cDNA molecule for every two T cells. To avoid experimental bias, donors of different ages were randomly spread across the sequencing lanes. The donors were split into four age groups: young (average roughly 15 years), middle-aged (39), aged (62) and long-lived (approximately 80). The study analyzed two additional independent replicas of 1 million unique cDNA reads from the same blood draw for two donors, one aged 18 to 30 and one aged 80 or older. Using deep sequencing normalized with unique cDNA molecular identifiers, the study measured how TCR beta repertoire diversity changes with age. Overall study outcomes, separate from this receptor: The CMV infection status of donors was not known, potentially confounding age-related changes in expanded clonotypes. Total diversity estimates from one million sequenced T cells were considered lower bounds and underestimates. Observed TCR beta diversity per million T cells fell roughly linearly with age, and a significant reduction was already apparent by age roughly 40. Observed TCR beta diversity correlated strongly with the percentage of naive T cells measured by flow cytometry. Compared with the aged group, the long-lived group had more naive CD4+ T cells, fewer expanded clones and increased TCR diversity, a pattern suggesting age selection. Because profiling used bulk unsorted PBMCs, naive and antigen-experienced compartments could not be compared conclusively.

Receptor libraries were prepared by 5' RACE. The listed sequencing device is Illumina HiSeq 2500. A second PCR of about 6 to 11 cycles was performed with a sample-barcoded 5' primer and a J-beta primer mix. A unique molecular identifier was introduced onto each TCR beta cDNA molecule by a template-switch 5' adaptor carrying 12 random nucleotides. Each sample yielded at least 3 million CDR3-containing paired-end reads. All of the RNA was converted into first-strand cDNA using the Mint cDNA synthesis kit, with a TRBC-specific oligonucleotide serving as the primer. All cDNA was treated with uracil-DNA glycosylase and then went through a first 18-cycle PCR with the universal primers M1SS and BC2_uni_R. Per the source publication's procedure: Normalization of each sample was performed by random selection of 1 million high-quality reads, each carrying a distinct molecular identifier. Reads sharing molecular identifiers were discarded rather than binned into consensus sequences. CDR3 identification, clonotype clustering and error correction used MiTCR with a Q25 quality threshold and the strictest error-elimination algorithm. A nonparametric unseen species model using Euler transformation provided a lower-bound estimate of total TCR beta diversity. TCRdb trimmed the raw reads at Q25, called clones with MiXCR and kept productive beta chains. Each entry is one CDR3 protein sequence, shown with its most common DNA and genes. These V and J calls are TCRdb output, not the study's own analysis. The sample yields 550,000 to 750,000 distinct CDR3 sequences; around a fifth were counted once. Clones ranked in the top ten supply 3% to 4.5% of the sample.

The chain couples TRBV29-1 to TRBJ2-7, with the D gene not clear enough to name. This TCR was recovered from a man in his 70s in good health. Sequenced input: blood. The DNA sequence is as follows: TGCAGCGTTGAGGAGATGGGCGAACAGTACTTC. Its amino acids are CSVEEMGEQYF.